These 24 T cell receptor beta chains were sequenced from one sample in a study of patients and donors after allogeneic stem cell transplantation. Each CDR3 protein gets one entry after TCRdb re-called the RT-PCR reads with MiXCR. The sample yields under 200,000 distinct CDR3 sequences, approximately 31% seen once. Sequenced: blood, either unsorted or a sorted T cell fraction (not recorded which). Receptors originate from a human donor who was either an allogeneic HSCT recipient or a stem cell or donor lymphocyte infusion donor (not recorded which). It is not recorded whose cells these are; they may come from a transplant donor.

This clonotype was seen at least ten times. The gene calls are TRBV5-1 and TRBJ1-1; tentatively, D is TRBD1 (5 bases). The germline V gene has CDR1 SGHRS and CDR2 YFSETQ. Between the trimmed V and J ends, which lost 3 bases and 1 base, there was a span of 16 bases. The CDR3 has 16 amino acids. In DNA, the CDR3 is TGCGCCAGCAGCTGGAGACAGCCTCTCGAGAACACTGAAGCTTTCTTT. Encoded protein: CASSWRQPLENTEAFF.

Only a few counts were recorded for this clonotype. The genes are TRBV7-9 and TRBJ2-6; D is ambiguous. The germline V gene encodes CDR1 SEHNR and CDR2 FQNEAQ (reference sequence). V was pared by 10 bases and J by 0 bases, with 4 bases between. The CDR3 spans 12 residues. In nucleotides, the CDR3 is TGTGCCACCCTCTCTGGGGCCAACGTCCTGACTTTC. It encodes CATLSGANVLTF.

In regard to this clonotype: An end of the junction differs from the germline gene, which may be a read error. This sequence joins TRBV4-1 and TRBJ1-5, with D perhaps TRBD1 (6 bases). The germline V gene has CDR1 MGHRA and CDR2 YSYEKL. The CDR3 covers 15 residues. The CDR3 here is CTSSQESGGGQPQHF. CDR3 nucleotide sequence: TGCACCAGCAGCCAAGAATCCGGGGGCGGGCAGCCCCAGCATTTT.

As DNA, the CDR3 is TGTGCCAGCATAAGGAGGCCAGGGTCAACTAATGAAAAACTGTTTTTT. This gives the protein CASIRRPGSTNEKLFF. The chain joins TRBV6-1 to TRBJ1-4, with D possibly matching TRBD1 (5 bases). CDR3 length: 16 amino acids. Germline assignment: CDR1 MNHNS and CDR2 SASEGT. V lost 7 bases, J lost 0 bases, and 15 bases lay in between.

The chain couples TRBV3-1 to TRBJ1-6; a possible D gene is TRBD1 (6 bases). This CDR3 region has 14 residues. Per the germline V gene, CDR1 is LGHDT and CDR2 is YNNKEL (reference sequence). The germline V and J ends were trimmed by 1 base and 10 bases, with 11 bases remaining between them. The CDR3 nucleotides read TGTGCCAGCAGCCAAGGACAGGATGCGTCACCCCTCCACTTT. Amino acids: CASSQGQDASPLHF.

The gene calls are TRBV27 and TRBJ2-1, with unresolved D. This CDR3 has 12 residues. Germline V gives CDR1 MNHEY, CDR2 SMNVEV (reference sequence). V lost 6 bases and J lost 8, with 11 bases in between. CDR3 DNA: TGTGCCAGCAGCCCCTCCGGACATGAGCAGTTCTTC. This encodes CASSPSGHEQFF.

The sample holds a few counts of this clonotype. Germline is not matched at one junction end, which may reflect a read error. The rearrangement joins TRBV4-3 to TRBJ2-3, with D uncertain. The CDR3 covers 10 residues. Per the germline V gene, CDR1 is LGHNA and CDR2 is YSLEER. CDR3: CASSHPYQFF. The CDR3 coding sequence is TGCGCCAGCAGCCATCCTTACCAGTTTTTT.

This clonotype was counted a few times. V is TRBV4-2 and J is TRBJ1-6; 9 nucleotides agree with TRBD1. Losses at the gene ends were 0 bases for V and 7 bases for J; bases not matched to a gene: 4. Germline V gene sequence: CDR1 LGHNA, CDR2 YNFKEQ. The CDR3 has 16 amino acids. The CDR3 DNA reads TGTGCCAGCAGCCAAGAGCGTACAGGGGGCAATTCACCCCTCCACTTT. This codes for CASSQERTGGNSPLHF.

CDR3 loop: CASSAGRFSYEQYF. For the CDR3, the DNA is TGCGCCAGCAGTGCAGGGCGGTTCTCCTACGAGCAGTACTTC. V is TRBV10-2 and J is TRBJ2-7, with a weak D call TRBD1 (5 bases). CDR1 and CDR2 (germline): WSHSY, SAAADI. V was clipped by 4 bases and J by 0 bases, with 10 bases between them. The CDR3 totals 14 residues.

The CDR3 DNA sequence: TGTGCCAGCAGTTACTTTCCGGGACTAGCGGCGAGAGGCACAGATACGCAGTATTTT. It specifies CASSYFPGLAARGTDTQYF. V and J are TRBV6-6 and TRBJ2-3, with 11 bases lining up with TRBD2. V was pared by 1 base and J by 1 base, with 10 bases of the junction left unmatched. Germline V gene data show CDR1 as MNHNY and CDR2 as SVGAGI (reference sequence). The CDR3 extends over 19 amino acids.

J is TRBJ1-5 and V is TRBV2; D uncertain. With 7 bases removed from V and 4 bases from J, the gap between germline ends came to 14 bases. The germline V gene encodes CDR1 SNHLY and CDR2 FYNNEI. The CDR3 is made up of 14 amino acids. The chain's CDR3 is CASNEELSNQPQHF. The CDR3 coding sequence is TGTGCCAGCAACGAAGAATTGAGTAATCAGCCCCAGCATTTT.

There are many counts of this clonotype. This chain joins TRBV10-3 and TRBJ1-3; tentatively, D is TRBD1 (5 bases). This CDR3 has 14 amino acids. Germline V lookup: CDR1 ENHRY, CDR2 SYGVKD. Trimming left V 6 bases short and J 4 bases short, with 13 bases between. The DNA of the CDR3 is TGTGCCATCAGCCTGGGGCAGGGAGGAAACACCATATATTTT. Amino acids: CAISLGQGGNTIYF.

The chain is built from TRBV12-3 or TRBV12-4 and TRBJ2-7, with 7 nucleotides matching TRBD1. Trimming at V came to 5 bases and at J to 3 bases, leaving 7 bases not matched to a gene. The CDR3 loop spans 14 amino acids. DNA of the CDR3: TGTGCCAGCAGTCCACAGGGGACGAGCTACGAGCAGTACTTC. This encodes CASSPQGTSYEQYF.

This clonotype was found a few times. This chain uses TRBV6-5 with TRBJ2-3; D gene uncertain. The CDR3 runs to 15 residues. V gave up 0 bases and J gave up 3 bases, with 10 bases separating them. Germline V gives CDR1 MNHEY, CDR2 SVGAGI. The CDR3 DNA follows: TGTGCCAGCAGTTACTCTAACGTCGTGACAGATACGCAGTATTTT. Amino acids: CASSYSNVVTDTQYF.

The chain combines TRBV7-2 with TRBJ1-2, with 7 bases matching TRBD1. The CDR3 loop spans 15 amino acids. CDR1 SGHTA and CDR2 FQGNSA come from the germline V gene. V was clipped by 5 bases and J by 4 bases; unmatched bases: 10. The CDR3 region is CASSNYRGPVYGYTF. The CDR3 region has the DNA TGTGCCAGCAGCAACTACAGGGGACCGGTCTATGGCTACACCTTC.

The chain uses TRBV6-5 and TRBJ1-4; no definite D call. The CDR3 covers 15 residues. Trimming removed 3 bases from V and 5 bases from J, with 13 bases in between. Germline-derived CDR1 and CDR2 are MNHEY and SVGAGI. The CDR3 region has the DNA TGTGCCAGCAGTTATAATAAAGGTTGGAATGAAAAACTGTTTTTT. Its translation: CASSYNKGWNEKLFF.

This clonotype was recorded at least ten times. The V gene is TRBV10-3, the J gene TRBJ1-1; 9 bases align to TRBD1. With V trimmed by 3 bases and J by 4 bases, 3 bases remained unmatched. CDR3 length: 14 amino acids. The germline V gene has CDR1 ENHRY and CDR2 SYGVKD. The CDR3 nucleotides read TGTGCCATCAGTGAAGGGACAGGGCCCACTGAAGCTTTCTTT. This sequence encodes CAISEGTGPTEAFF.

The chain is built from TRBV21-1 and TRBJ2-3. TRBV21-1 is a pseudogene. This CDR3 contains 13 residues. In DNA, the CDR3 is TGTGCCAGCAGCAAAGCGGGTGCAGATACGCAGTATTTT. Its protein is CASSKAGADTQYF.

This clonotype was seen many times. This chain joins TRBV5-6 and TRBJ1-5; D is perhaps TRBD1 (5 bases). V was cut by 2 bases and J by 2 bases, with 17 bases left in between. The CDR3 has 17 residues. The germline gives CDR1 SGHDT, CDR2 YYEEEE. The CDR3 loop reads CASSFGGGVSGNQPQHF. The CDR3 nucleotides read TGTGCCAGCAGCTTTGGGGGAGGGGTGAGCGGCAATCAGCCCCAGCATTTT.

The chain uses TRBV5-1 and TRBJ2-5; TRBD2 matches 7 bases. After removal of 2 bases from V and 4 bases from J, the junction contained 5 bases not matched to a gene. The CDR3 covers 14 residues. The germline CDR1 and CDR2 sequences are SGHRS and YFSETQ. CDR3 amino acids: CASSLTGGVETQYF. The CDR3 DNA sequence: TGCGCCAGCAGCTTAACGGGAGGAGTAGAGACCCAGTACTTC.

CDR3 sequence reads: CAISETMGSYEQYF. The CDR3 DNA reads TGTGCCATCAGTGAGACAATGGGTTCCTACGAGCAGTACTTC. The chain combines TRBV10-3 with TRBJ2-7, with D hard to call. Germline V gene lookup returns CDR1 ENHRY and CDR2 SYGVKD. There are 14 residues in the CDR3. V lost 2 bases, J lost 1 base, and 9 bases lay in between.

This clonotype came up a few times. The chain links TRBV27 to TRBJ2-7, with 9 positions matching TRBD2. This CDR3 region has 14 residues. The germline gives CDR1 MNHEY, CDR2 SMNVEV (reference sequence). V shed 9 bases, J shed 3 bases, and the junction held 9 bases outside the gene matches. CDR3 protein: CASSWREGRYEQYF. The CDR3 DNA sequence: TGTGCCAGTTCCTGGCGGGAGGGCCGCTACGAGCAGTACTTC.

This clonotype was found many times. This chain joins TRBV7-2 and TRBJ1-1; a possible D gene is TRBD1 (5 bases). The V and J ends lost 3 bases and 0 bases respectively, with 8 bases between them. Germline CDR1 SGHTA, CDR2 FQGNSA. This CDR3 comprises 14 residues. In DNA form, the CDR3 reads TGTGCCAGCAGCTTTGGGGGGGTGAACACTGAAGCTTTCTTT. Translated, it gives CASSFGGVNTEAFF.

This clonotype came up a few times. V and J are TRBV4-3 and TRBJ2-1, with a weak D call TRBD1 (7 bases). The V end lost 1 base, the J end lost 0 bases, and 16 bases lay between the germline ends. The CDR3 sequence is 18 residues long. Germline V gene lookup returns CDR1 LGHNA and CDR2 YSLEER. The CDR3 sequence is CASSQVPAGGRSYNEQFF. Here the CDR3 DNA reads TGCGCCAGCAGCCAAGTACCCGCAGGGGGGCGCTCCTACAATGAGCAGTTCTTC.